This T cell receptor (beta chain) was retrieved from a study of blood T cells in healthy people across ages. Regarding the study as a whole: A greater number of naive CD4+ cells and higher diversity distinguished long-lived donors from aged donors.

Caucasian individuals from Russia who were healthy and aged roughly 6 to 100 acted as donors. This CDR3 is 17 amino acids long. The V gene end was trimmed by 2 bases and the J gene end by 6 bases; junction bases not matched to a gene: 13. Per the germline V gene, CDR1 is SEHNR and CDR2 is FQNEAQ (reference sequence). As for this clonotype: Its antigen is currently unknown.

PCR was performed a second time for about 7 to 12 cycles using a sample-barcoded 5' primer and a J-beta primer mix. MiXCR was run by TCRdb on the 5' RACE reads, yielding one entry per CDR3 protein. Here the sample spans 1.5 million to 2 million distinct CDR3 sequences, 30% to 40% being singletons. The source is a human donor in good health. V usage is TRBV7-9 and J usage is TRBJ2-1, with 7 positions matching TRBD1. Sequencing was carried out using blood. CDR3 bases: TGTGCCAGCAGCTTAACCCACAGGGGCGCCCCCGTCAATGAGCAGTTCTTC. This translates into CASSLTHRGAPVNEQFF.